The clone carrying this T cell receptor beta chain was seen only a few times. The data were obtained in a study of shared clonotypes between healthy human individuals. V was pared by 2 bases and J by 0 bases, with 6 bases of the junction left unmatched. Germline V lookup: CDR1 SGHVS, CDR2 FNYEAQ. This CDR3 is 19 amino acids long. Measured with immunoSEQ multiplex PCR; TCRdb has only the in-frame clones, and not every one. The sample contains about 980,000 clones, 70% to 85% of which appear only once. This clonotype was sampled from a young man in good health. The chain carries TRBV7-6 and TRBJ2-1, with TRBD2 matching over 14 bases. The specimen sequenced was memory CD4+ T cells sorted from blood. Subset here: CD45RA-negative fraction. This CDR3 reads CASSLHGTSGGSSYNEQFF. CDR3 in DNA: TGTGCCAGCAGCTTACACGGGACTAGCGGGGGTAGCTCCTACAATGAGCAGTTCTTC.